Listed below are T cell receptor beta chains from one sample, sequenced in a study of cytomegalovirus exposure and HLA in healthy donors. Repertoires were generated with immunoSEQ multiplex PCR, while TCRdb's copy carries only in-frame clones and drops some. Here the sample spans about 120,000 clones, 60% to 85% being singletons. The sample taken for sequencing was PBMCs. The receptors shown here come from a woman aged 40 to 50 in good health and CMV-seropositive. CDR3s include the opening cysteine and the closing phenylalanine or tryptophan. Each record gives: J gene, V gene, D gene, clone size, CDR3 DNA, CDR3 protein. The D gene is left open where the match is weak. The size of a clone is reported for some rows only, either as once, few or many, or as a class for expanded clones.

>TRBJ1-3|TRBV5-1|TRBD1|NA
TGCGCCAGCAGCTTGGGCAGGGGGAAAAACACCATATATTTT
CASSLGRGKNTIYF
>TRBJ2-1|TRBV29-1|TRBD1|NA
TGCAGCGTTGAAGTGTTACAGGGGTACGACAATGAGCAGTTCTTC
CSVEVLQGYDNEQFF
>TRBJ1-5|TRBV19|TRBD1|NA
TGTGCCAGCCGGGACAGGTTCTTCAATCAGCCCCAGCATTTT
CASRDRFFNQPQHF
>TRBJ1-2|TRBV6-5|NA|NA
TGTGCCAGCAGTTACTCGTGGACAGACTATGGCTACACCTTC
CASSYSWTDYGYTF
>TRBJ1-2|TRBV9|TRBD1|once
TGTGCCAGCAGCCCAAACAGGGGGCGCGATGGCTACACCTTC
CASSPNRGRDGYTF
>TRBJ1-1|TRBV9|NA|NA
TGTGCCAGCAGCGTAGTCCCAGGGCCGAACACTGAAGCTTTCTTT
CASSVVPGPNTEAFF
>TRBJ1-3|TRBV5-6|NA|NA
TGTGCCAGCAGCTTGAAGAGGGACACCATATATTTT
CASSLKRDTIYF
>TRBJ2-3|TRBV10-3|TRBD1|NA
TGTGCCATCTCGACAGGGAGCACAGATACGCAGTATTTT
CAISTGSTDTQYF
>TRBJ2-7|TRBV5-1|NA|NA
TGCGCCAGCAGCTTCGGCTCCTACGAGCAGTACTTC
CASSFGSYEQYF
>TRBJ2-2|TRBV18|TRBD2|NA
TGTGCCAGCTCACCACTACGTGGCGGGAGGCGGGACACCGGGGAGCTGTTTTTT
CASSPLRGGRRDTGELFF
>TRBJ2-1|TRBV27|NA|NA
TGTGCCACCGTCTCCAGCGGTTCCCCATACAATGAGCAGTTCTTC
CATVSSGSPYNEQFF
>TRBJ1-1|TRBV6-6|TRBD1|NA
TGTGCCAGCAGACACACAGGGGATGAAGCTTTCTTT
CASRHTGDEAFF
>TRBJ1-2|TRBV6-1|TRBD1|NA
TGTGCCAGCAGGGACAGGGGATCTAACTATGGCTACACCTTC
CASRDRGSNYGYTF
>TRBJ2-3|TRBV10-1|TRBD2|NA
TGCGCCAGCAGTGTGGCTAGCGGGGTTTCAGATACGCAGTATTTT
CASSVASGVSDTQYF
>TRBJ1-6|TRBV4-3|NA|NA
TGCGCCAGCAGCCAAGATTGGGGAGGGACAAATTCACCCCCCCACTTT
CASSQDWGGTNSPPHF
>TRBJ2-1|TRBV7-9|TRBD2|NA
TGTGCCAGCAGCCTCGGACTAGCGGGAGTCCCTAGGCAATTCTTC
CASSLGLAGVPRQFF
>TRBJ1-1|TRBV28|NA|NA
TGTGCCAGCAGTCGGAGTAGCACTGAAGCTTTCTTT
CASSRSSTEAFF
>TRBJ1-2|TRBV19|TRBD1|NA
TGTGCCAGTAGTGCAAACCGGGACAGGGAGGGCTACACCTTC
CASSANRDREGYTF
>TRBJ1-1|TRBV18|NA|NA
TGTGCCAGCTCCTTGACAGAGAACACTGAAGCTTTCTTT
CASSLTENTEAFF
>TRBJ1-4|TRBV19|NA|NA
TGTGCCAGTAGGGCCCCGGGAGGGGTTTCTAATGAAAAGCTGTTTTTT
CASRAPGGVSNEKLFF
>TRBJ1-5|TRBV4-1|NA|NA
TGCGCCAGCAGCCAAGATAGGGGCTCATGGCCCCAGCATTTT
CASSQDRGSWPQHF
>TRBJ2-3|TRBV29-1|NA|few
TGCAGCGTTGGGGGGCTAGGCTCCGATACGCAGTATTTT
CSVGGLGSDTQYF
>TRBJ2-5|TRBV6-1|NA|few
TGTGCCTCGTCCCCGGGAATATCGGGGGAGACCCAGTACTTC
CASSPGISGETQYF
>TRBJ1-4|TRBV19|NA|NA
TGTGCCAGTAGTATGGTCGGTCTTAATGAAAAACTGTTTTTT
CASSMVGLNEKLFF